This T cell receptor (beta chain) was identified in a study of blood T cell repertoires in COVID-19. Background on the study: Acute and convalescent COVID-19 samples came from the United States, Italy and Spain. Sample material is recorded as cDNA or gDNA derived from T cells, B-cell-depleted T cells, or PBMCs.

As processed by the authors: Scientists estimated how many nucleated cells there were by amplifying reference gene primers. Sequencing was performed with immunoSEQ multiplex PCR; in TCRdb, only in-frame clones are kept and a portion is missing. That table supplies the V and J calls and clone size; D and trimming were determined from the DNA. The sample lists over 25,000 clones, 85% to 90% occurring once. Per the germline V gene, CDR1 is ENHRY and CDR2 is SYGVKD. V gave up 7 bases and J gave up 2 bases; unmatched junction bases: 5. This CDR3 is built from 14 residues. Sequences were obtained from peripheral blood. The TCR was taken from a man in his sixties or seventies with active COVID-19. The chain uses TRBV10-3 and TRBJ1-1, with TRBD1 matching 9 bases. The CDR3 coding sequence is TGTGCCATCACCCCGGGACAGGGAAACACTGAAGCTTTCTTT. The encoded protein is CAITPGQGNTEAFF.